This T cell receptor (beta chain) was identified during a study of T cell changes during pregnancy in multiple sclerosis. This CDR3 spans 23 amino acids. This clone showed up just once. Some clones are missing from TCRdb's copy, which holds only in-frame ones; the method was immunoSEQ multiplex PCR. The sample consists of over 55,000 clones, 85% to 95% of them appearing once. The sample here was CD8+ T cells from peripheral blood mononuclear cells, taken in the third trimester of pregnancy. The chain joins TRBV21-1 to TRBJ1-2; TRBD1, the table's D call, lacks a check against the DNA. TRBV21-1 is tagged as a pseudogene. The receptor was derived from a female donor with multiple sclerosis, enrolled in a pregnancy study. CDR3 region: CASRKGALDRANPPVPFNYGYTF. The CDR3 region has the DNA TGTGCCAGCAGAAAAGGGGCTCTGGACAGGGCCAATCCACCGGTCCCGTTTAACTATGGCTACACCTTC.